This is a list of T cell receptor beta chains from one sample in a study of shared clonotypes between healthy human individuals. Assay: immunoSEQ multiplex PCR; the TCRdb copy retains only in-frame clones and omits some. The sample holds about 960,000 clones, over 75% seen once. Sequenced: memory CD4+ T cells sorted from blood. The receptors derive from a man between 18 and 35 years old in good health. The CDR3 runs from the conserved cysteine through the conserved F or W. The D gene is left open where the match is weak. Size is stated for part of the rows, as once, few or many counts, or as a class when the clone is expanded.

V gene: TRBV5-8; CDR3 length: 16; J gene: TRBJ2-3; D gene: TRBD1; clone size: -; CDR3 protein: CASSPGQGEFTDTQYF; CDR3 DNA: TGTGCCAGCAGCCCCGGACAGGGCGAATTCACAGATACGCAGTATTTT
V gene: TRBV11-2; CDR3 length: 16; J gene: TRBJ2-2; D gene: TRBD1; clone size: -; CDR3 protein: CASSLVGQGVHGELFF; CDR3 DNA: TGTGCCAGCAGCTTAGTGGGACAGGGGGTTCACGGGGAGCTGTTTTTT
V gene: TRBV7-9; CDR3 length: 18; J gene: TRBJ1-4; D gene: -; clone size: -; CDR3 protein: CASSLRPPFGATNEKLFF; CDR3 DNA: TGTGCCAGCAGCTTAAGACCCCCCTTCGGGGCAACTAATGAAAAACTGTTTTTT
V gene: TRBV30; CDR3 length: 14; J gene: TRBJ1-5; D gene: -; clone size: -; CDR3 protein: CAWSVEGSGQPQHF; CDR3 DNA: TGTGCCTGGAGTGTAGAGGGTTCAGGACAGCCCCAGCATTTT
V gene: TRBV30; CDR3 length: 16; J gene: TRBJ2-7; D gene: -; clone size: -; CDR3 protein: CAWSVSRRQASYEQYF; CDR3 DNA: TGTGCCTGGAGTGTATCTCGTCGGCAGGCCTCCTACGAGCAGTACTTC
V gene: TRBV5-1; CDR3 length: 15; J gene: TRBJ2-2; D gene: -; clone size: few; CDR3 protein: CASSSSTSNTGELFF; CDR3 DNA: TGCGCCAGCAGCTCCAGTACTTCGAACACCGGGGAGCTGTTTTTT
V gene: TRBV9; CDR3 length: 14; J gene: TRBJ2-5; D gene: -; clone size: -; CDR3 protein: CATNPGGGQETQYF; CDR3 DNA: TGTGCTACCAACCCCGGAGGGGGCCAGGAGACCCAGTACTTC
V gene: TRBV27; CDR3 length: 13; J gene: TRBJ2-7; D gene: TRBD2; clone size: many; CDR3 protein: CASSLATSGEQYF; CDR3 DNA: TGTGCCAGCAGTTTAGCGACTAGCGGAGAGCAGTACTTC
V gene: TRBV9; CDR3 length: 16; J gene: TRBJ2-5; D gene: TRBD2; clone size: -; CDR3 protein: CASSETLAGGRETQYF; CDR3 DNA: TGTGCCAGCAGCGAGACGCTAGCGGGGGGTCGCGAGACCCAGTACTTC
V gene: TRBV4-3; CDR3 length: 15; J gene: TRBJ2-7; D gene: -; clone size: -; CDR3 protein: CASSQEPRGDFEQYF; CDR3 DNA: TGCGCCAGCAGCCAAGAACCCAGGGGAGATTTCGAGCAGTACTTC
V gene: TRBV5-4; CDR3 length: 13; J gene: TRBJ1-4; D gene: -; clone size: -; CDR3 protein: CASSRLGNEKLFF; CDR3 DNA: TGTGCCAGCAGCCGGCTCGGTAATGAAAAACTGTTTTTT
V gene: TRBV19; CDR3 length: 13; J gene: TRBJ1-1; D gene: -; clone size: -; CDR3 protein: CASSQVAGTEAFF; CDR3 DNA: TGTGCCAGTAGCCAAGTGGCGGGAACTGAAGCTTTCTTT
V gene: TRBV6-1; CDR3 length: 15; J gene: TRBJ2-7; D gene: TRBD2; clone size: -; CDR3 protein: CASSTGTSGRNEQYF; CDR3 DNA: TGTGCCAGCAGTACCGGGACTAGCGGGAGAAACGAGCAGTACTTC
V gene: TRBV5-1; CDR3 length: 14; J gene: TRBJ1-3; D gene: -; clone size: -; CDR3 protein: CASSLGTSGNTIYF; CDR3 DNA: TGCGCCAGCAGCTTGGGTACTTCTGGAAACACCATATATTTT
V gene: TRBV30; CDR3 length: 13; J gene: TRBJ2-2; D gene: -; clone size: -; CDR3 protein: CAWRQGNTGELFF; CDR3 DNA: TGTGCCTGGAGACAGGGGAACACCGGGGAGCTGTTTTTT
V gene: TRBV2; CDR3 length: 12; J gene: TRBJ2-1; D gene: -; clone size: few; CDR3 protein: CASSEVLVQQFF; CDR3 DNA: TGTGCCAGCAGTGAGGTGTTAGTACAACAGTTCTTC
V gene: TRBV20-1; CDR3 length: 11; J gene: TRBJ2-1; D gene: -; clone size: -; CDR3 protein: CSASDRLEQFF; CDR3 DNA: TGCAGTGCTAGCGACAGATTGGAGCAGTTCTTC
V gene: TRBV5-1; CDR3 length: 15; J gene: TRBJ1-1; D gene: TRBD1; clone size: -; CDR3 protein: CASSLIGQGNTEAFF; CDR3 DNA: TGCGCCAGCAGCTTGATAGGACAGGGGAACACTGAAGCTTTCTTT
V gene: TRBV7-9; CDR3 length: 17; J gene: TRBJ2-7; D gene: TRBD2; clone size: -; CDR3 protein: CASSPAGAGGPSYEQYF; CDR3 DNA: TGTGCCAGCAGCCCGGCGGGAGCGGGAGGGCCTTCGTACGAGCAGTACTTC
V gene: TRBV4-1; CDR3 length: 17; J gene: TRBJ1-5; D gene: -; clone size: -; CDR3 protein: CASSQDRLGGKNQPQHF; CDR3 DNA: TGCGCCAGCAGCCAAGATAGGTTAGGGGGTAAGAATCAGCCCCAGCATTTT
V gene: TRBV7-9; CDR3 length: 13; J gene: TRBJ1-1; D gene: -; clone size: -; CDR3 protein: CASSLGEGTEAFF; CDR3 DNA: TGTGCCAGCAGCTTAGGAGAAGGCACTGAAGCTTTCTTT
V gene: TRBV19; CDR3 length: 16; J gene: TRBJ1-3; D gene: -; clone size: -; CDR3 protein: CASSPWSASSGNTIYF; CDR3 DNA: TGTGCCAGTAGTCCTTGGTCGGCGAGCTCTGGAAACACCATATATTTT
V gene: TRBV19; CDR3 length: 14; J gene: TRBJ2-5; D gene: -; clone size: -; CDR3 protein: CASSKGGSQETQYF; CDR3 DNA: TGTGCCAGTAGTAAGGGTGGGTCTCAAGAGACCCAGTACTTC
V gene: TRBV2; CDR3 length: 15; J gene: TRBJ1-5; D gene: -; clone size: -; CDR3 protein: CASSERSMGNQPQHF; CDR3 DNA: TGTGCCAGCAGTGAAAGGTCTATGGGGAATCAGCCCCAGCATTTT
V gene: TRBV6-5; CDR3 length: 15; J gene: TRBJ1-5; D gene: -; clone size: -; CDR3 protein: CASSYTQGSREPQHF; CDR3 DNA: TGTGCCAGCAGTTACACCCAGGGGTCACGGGAGCCCCAGCATTTT
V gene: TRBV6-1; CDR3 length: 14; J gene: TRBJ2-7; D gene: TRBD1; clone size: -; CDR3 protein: CASRGRQGRDEQYF; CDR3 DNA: TGTGCCAGCAGGGGGAGACAGGGCCGGGACGAGCAGTACTTC
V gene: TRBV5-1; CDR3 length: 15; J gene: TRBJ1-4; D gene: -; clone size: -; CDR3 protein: CASSPDGGRAEKLFF; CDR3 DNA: TGCGCCAGCAGCCCGGATGGGGGGCGAGCTGAAAAACTGTTTTTT
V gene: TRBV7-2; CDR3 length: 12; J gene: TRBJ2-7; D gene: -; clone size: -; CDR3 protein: CASSTGPYEQYF; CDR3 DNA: TGTGCCAGCAGCACGGGACCCTACGAGCAGTACTTC